These 16 T cell receptor beta chains originate from one sample sequenced in a study of CD8+ T cells in alopecia areata. Once RNA had been extracted, it was reverse transcribed into cDNA to act as the sequencing template. Produced via immunoSEQ multiplex PCR; TCRdb's table is partial and in-frame only. The profile shows around 98,000 clones, 35% to 45% of them singletons. The sample was CD4+ T cells sorted from blood. These receptors came from a human donor with alopecia areata.

The rearrangement uses TRBV5-1 and TRBJ1-6; 8 bases align to TRBD1. The CDR3 runs 16 residues. With 3 bases clipped from V and 6 bases from J, the junction kept 8 bases outside the gene matches. Germline V gene sequence: CDR1 SGHRS, CDR2 YFSETQ. DNA of the CDR3: TGCGCCAGCAGCTGGGGGCTAGGACAGGGTAATTCACCCCTCCACTTT. Amino acid sequence: CASSWGLGQGNSPLHF. The full variable domain, completed using reference TRBV5-1 and TRBJ1-6, is KAGVTQTPRYLIKTRGQQVTLSCSPISGHRSVSWYQQTPGQGLQFLFEYFSETQRNKGNFPGRFSGRQFSNSRSEMNVSTLELGDSALYLCASSWGLGQGNSPLHFGNGTRLTVT.

This clone was detected only a few times. The chain recombines TRBV7-8 with TRBJ2-2, with D uncertain. V was cut by 4 bases and J by 4 bases, with 4 bases left in between. The CDR3 spans 12 residues. Germline lookup yields CDR1 SGHVS and CDR2 FQNEAQ. The CDR3 region is CASSSVTGELFF. DNA of the CDR3: TGTGCCAGCAGCTCGGTCACCGGGGAGCTGTTTTTT. Full variable domain (rest looked up from reference TRBV7-8 and TRBJ2-2): GAGVSQSPRYKVAKRGQDVALRCDPISGHVSLFWYQQALGQGPEFLTYFQNEAQLDKSGLPSDRFFAERPEGSVSTLKIQRTQQEDSAVYLCASSSVTGELFFGEGSRLTVL.

This rearrangement joins TRBV4-1 to TRBJ2-7; tentatively, D is TRBD2 (6 bases). Germline V gene lookup returns CDR1 MGHRA and CDR2 YSYEKL. V lost 3 bases, J lost 3 bases, and 21 bases lay in between. The length of the CDR3 is 17 residues. The CDR3 coding sequence is TGCGCCAGCAGCCACGGAGAGAAGGGAACGGGGGACTACGAGCAGTACTTC. Translated: CASSHGEKGTGDYEQYF.

The chain uses TRBV2 and TRBJ2-2, with D hard to call. Germline lookup yields CDR1 SNHLY and CDR2 FYNNEI. The V gene lost 7 bases and the J gene lost 3 bases, with 12 bases spanning the gap. The CDR3 covers 14 residues. CDR3 in amino acids: CASTQYRDTGELFF. The CDR3 coding sequence is TGTGCCAGCACCCAGTACCGGGACACCGGGGAGCTGTTTTTT.

The CDR3 DNA reads TGTGCCAGCACTGGGACAGGGGTACTGAACGAGCAGTACTTC. Protein: CASTGTGVLNEQYF. V and J are TRBV2 and TRBJ2-7, with 10 bases aligning to TRBD1. Trimming removed 7 bases from V and 5 bases from J; junction bases left unmatched: 8. The germline V gene has CDR1 SNHLY and CDR2 FYNNEI. The CDR3 totals 14 residues.

V is TRBV5-1 and J is TRBJ2-7; 8 nucleotides align to TRBD1. Germline CDR1 is SGHRS and CDR2 is YFSETQ. The CDR3 is made up of 14 amino acids. V shed 5 bases, J shed 5 bases, and the junction held 9 bases outside the gene matches. CDR3 loop: CASSPGTGGDEQYF. CDR3 DNA: TGCGCCAGCAGTCCCGGGACAGGCGGCGACGAGCAGTACTTC.

This sequence joins TRBV30 and TRBJ1-4; perhaps TRBD1 as D (5 bases). V dropped 7 bases and J dropped 5 bases, with 8 bases sitting between them. Per the germline V gene, CDR1 is GTSNPN and CDR2 is SVGIG (reference sequence). This CDR3 contains 11 residues. CDR3 DNA sequence: TGTGCCTCCAGGGTAAATGAAAAACTGTTTTTT. It yields the protein CASRVNEKLFF.

This CDR3 is CASSFPQEETQYF. Here the CDR3 DNA reads TGCGCCAGCAGCTTCCCTCAGGAAGAGACCCAGTACTTC. This chain connects TRBV5-1 to TRBJ2-5; no definite D call. The CDR3 sequence is 13 residues long. In germline, CDR1 is SGHRS, CDR2 YFSETQ. V lost 2 bases to trimming and J lost 3 bases, with 8 bases between them.

The chain combines TRBV4-3 with TRBJ2-7; no clear D. This CDR3 region has 13 residues. V was trimmed by 0 bases and J by 3 bases, leaving 6 bases between them. Germline V gene sequence: CDR1 LGHNA, CDR2 YSLEER. The chain's CDR3 is CASSQESGYEQYF. CDR3 coding DNA: TGCGCCAGCAGCCAAGAATCCGGCTACGAGCAGTACTTC.

The CDR3 protein is CASSLVGGSGANVLTF. The CDR3, as DNA: TGCGCCAGCAGCTTGGTAGGGGGCTCTGGGGCCAACGTCCTGACTTTC. The rearrangement joins TRBV5-1 to TRBJ2-6, with a possible D match to TRBD1 (6 bases). Germline CDR1 SGHRS, CDR2 YFSETQ. The CDR3 extends over 16 amino acids. Deletions cut 0 bases from V and 0 bases from J, with 7 bases between.

V is TRBV29-1 and J is TRBJ1-1, with D unresolved. V was pared by 4 bases and J by 10 bases, with 16 bases between. Germline V lookup: CDR1 SQVTM, CDR2 ANQGSEA. The CDR3 runs to 12 residues. The CDR3 is CSVVDPSVAAFF. CDR3 sequence (DNA): TGCAGCGTTGTGGACCCCTCCGTAGCAGCTTTCTTT.

The rearrangement uses TRBV30 and TRBJ2-6, with D unclear. Trimming removed 1 base at V and 2 bases at J, with 3 bases between. CDR3 length equals 13 residues. CDR1 and CDR2 (germline): GTSNPN, SVGIG (reference sequence). The CDR3 loop reads CAWSGAGANVLTF. DNA of the CDR3: TGTGCCTGGAGTGGTGCTGGGGCCAACGTCCTGACTTTC.

V and J are TRBV2 and TRBJ1-1; D uncertain. From germline, CDR1 is SNHLY and CDR2 FYNNEI. CDR3 size: 14 residues. The V end lost 7 bases, the J end lost 2 bases, and 14 bases lay between the germline ends. CDR3 sequence (DNA): TGTGCCAGCACCAAACAAGGAGCTAACACTGAAGCTTTCTTT. Translated, it gives CASTKQGANTEAFF.

This clone turned up a few times. The rearrangement joins TRBV2 to TRBJ2-7; D gene uncertain. V lost 5 bases, J lost 4 bases, and 9 bases lay in between. CDR3 size: 12 residues. Per germline, CDR1 SNHLY and CDR2 FYNNEI. CDR3 protein: CASSRDGYEQYF. CDR3 bases: TGTGCCAGCAGTCGCGACGGTTACGAGCAGTACTTC.

This clone is labeled medium-sized. The rearrangement joins TRBV29-1 to TRBJ1-2; D call uncertain. There are 11 residues in the CDR3. V shed 3 bases and J shed 7 bases, with 9 bases lying between them. Germline values: CDR1 SQVTM, CDR2 ANQGSEA. The DNA of the CDR3 is TGCAGCGTTGACGGTATCGGTGGCTACACCTTC. Its protein is CSVDGIGGYTF.

V usage is TRBV6-5 and J usage is TRBJ2-4, with 14 positions matching TRBD2. The germline V gene encodes CDR1 MNHEY and CDR2 SVGAGI. J was trimmed by 4 bases and V by 1 base; bases with no gene match: 0. CDR3 length: 16 amino acids. CDR3 residues: CASSYWTSGGKNIQYF. The CDR3, as DNA: TGTGCCAGCAGTTACTGGACTAGCGGGGGGAAAAACATTCAGTACTTC.